What follows are 12 T cell receptor beta chains derived from one specimen sequenced in a study of CD8 T cells in Susac syndrome. Random hexamers primed reverse transcription of about 0.45 to 1 ug RNA. TCRdb fed the immunoSEQ multiplex PCR reads into MiXCR, producing one record per CDR3 protein. The sample has around 280,000 distinct CDR3 sequences; more than 75% are singletons. Source material: CD8+ T cells from PBMCs. Receptor source: a human donor with multiple sclerosis.

The rearrangement joins TRBV29-1 to TRBJ2-1, with 11 bases aligning to TRBD1. Germline V lookup: CDR1 SQVTM, CDR2 ANQGSEA. The V segment lost 1 base and the J segment 2 bases; nucleotides outside the gene matches: 4. This CDR3 is built from 16 residues. The CDR3 loop is CSVEGGQGVAYNEQFF. DNA for the CDR3: TGCAGCGTTGAAGGGGGACAGGGGGTCGCCTACAATGAGCAGTTCTTC.

This clonotype was seen once. The chain uses TRBV19 and TRBJ2-7, with a weak D call TRBD1 (6 bases). The germline V gene encodes CDR1 LNHDA and CDR2 SQIVND (reference sequence). There are 15 residues in the CDR3. The V end lost 4 bases, the J end lost 5 bases, and 18 bases lay between the germline ends. CDR3 in DNA: TGTGCCAGTAGTACCGTTCACAGGGCCGGGAACGAGCAGTACTTC. Translation gives CASSTVHRAGNEQYF. Full variable domain (rest looked up from reference TRBV19 and TRBJ2-7): DGGITQSPKYLFRKEGQNVTLSCEQNLNHDAMYWYRQDPGQGLRLIYYSQIVNDFQKGDIAEGYSVSREKKESFPLTVTSAQKNPTAFYLCASSTVHRAGNEQYFGPGTRLTVT.

The J gene is TRBJ2-5, the V gene TRBV28; 10 nucleotides agree with TRBD2. The CDR3 covers 16 residues. V lost 4 bases, J lost 4 bases, and 9 bases stayed unmatched. Germline V lookup: CDR1 MDHEN, CDR2 SYDVKM. CDR3 in amino acids: CASSSGLAEWVETQYF. The CDR3 coding sequence is TGTGCCAGCAGTTCCGGACTAGCGGAATGGGTAGAGACCCAGTACTTC.

The rearrangement links TRBV27 to TRBJ1-5; D possibly corresponds to TRBD1 (5 bases). The CDR3 spans 14 residues. Deletions cut 0 bases from V and 6 bases from J, with 9 bases between. CDR1 MNHEY and CDR2 SMNVEV come from the germline V gene (reference sequence). The CDR3 DNA sequence: TGTGCCAGCAGTTTATCGGGGCCCAGTCAGCCCCAGCATTTT. Translation gives CASSLSGPSQPQHF.

This chain joins TRBV25-1 and TRBJ2-7, with D tentatively TRBD1 or TRBD2 (6 bases each). Looked up from germline, CDR1 is MGHDK and CDR2 is SYGVNS. The CDR3 loop spans 13 amino acids. Trimming removed 10 bases from V and 2 bases from J, with 15 bases in between. The chain's CDR3 is CATFDRTTYEQYF. The DNA for the CDR3 is TGTGCCACCTTCGACAGGACTACCTACGAGCAGTACTTC.

This chain joins TRBV14 and TRBJ2-1; D uncertain. Germline V gives CDR1 SGHDN, CDR2 FVKESK. Trimming took 2 bases from V and 6 from J, leaving 8 bases between them. The CDR3 length is 13 residues. This CDR3 reads CASSQYGVNEQFF. The CDR3 nucleotides are TGTGCCAGCAGCCAATACGGAGTCAATGAGCAGTTCTTC.

For the CDR3, the DNA is TGTGCCAGCAGTGAAGCGTGGGGACAGAGCAATTCACCCCTCCACTTT. The encoded protein is CASSEAWGQSNSPLHF. The rearrangement uses TRBV2 and TRBJ1-6, with TRBD1 identical over 7 bases. CDR1 is SNHLY and CDR2 is FYNNEI in the germline V gene. The CDR3 is made up of 16 amino acids. With V trimmed by 0 bases and J by 7 bases, 6 bases remained unmatched.

The gene calls are TRBV24-1 and TRBJ2-2, with 7 nucleotides matching TRBD1. The germline CDR1 and CDR2 sequences are KGHDR and SFDVKD. V trimming: 4 bases; J trimming: 4 bases; junction bases outside the gene matches: 5. The CDR3 loop spans 15 amino acids. CDR3 DNA sequence: TGTGCCACCAGTGAAGGAAGGGGGCGCACCGGGGAGCTGTTTTTT. It specifies CATSEGRGRTGELFF.

The V gene is TRBV7-9, the J gene TRBJ2-3; D assignment may be TRBD1 or TRBD2 (5 bases each). The CDR3 length is 18 residues. The germline V gene has CDR1 SEHNR and CDR2 FQNEAQ (reference sequence). Between the trimmed V and J ends, which lost 8 bases and 2 bases, there was a span of 26 bases. The chain's CDR3 is CASWGRTLWRILTDTQYF. The CDR3 bases are TGTGCCAGCTGGGGACGAACCCTTTGGAGAATCCTCACAGATACGCAGTATTTT.

The CDR3 protein is CASSFFPQGNYGYTF. Here the CDR3 DNA reads TGTGCCAGCAGCTTCTTTCCACAGGGAAACTATGGCTACACCTTC. This chain links TRBV11-2 with TRBJ1-2; tentatively, D is TRBD1 (6 bases). Germline loops: CDR1 SGHAT, CDR2 FQNNGV. V was cut by 3 bases and J by 2 bases, with 13 bases left in between. The CDR3 spans 15 residues.

In nucleotides, the CDR3 is TGTGCCAGCAGCCCGACTAGCGGGAGTTGGGATGAGCAGTTCTTC. Its translation is CASSPTSGSWDEQFF. This chain uses TRBV3-1 with TRBJ2-1; 12 positions match TRBD2. The CDR3 is 15 residues long. The V segment lost 4 bases and the J segment 8 bases; nucleotides outside the gene matches: 6. Germline V CDR1 and CDR2: LGHDT, YNNKEL (reference sequence).

This clonotype was picked up a small number of times. This chain links TRBV10-3 with TRBJ2-7, with 11 bases that match TRBD1. The germline V gene has CDR1 ENHRY and CDR2 SYGVKD. The length of the CDR3 is 14 residues. V trimming: 4 bases; J trimming: 7 bases; junction bases outside the gene matches: 6. The CDR3 bases are TGTGCCATCAGTGTCGGGACAGGGGGGAGGGAGCAGTACTTC. Residues: CAISVGTGGREQYF.